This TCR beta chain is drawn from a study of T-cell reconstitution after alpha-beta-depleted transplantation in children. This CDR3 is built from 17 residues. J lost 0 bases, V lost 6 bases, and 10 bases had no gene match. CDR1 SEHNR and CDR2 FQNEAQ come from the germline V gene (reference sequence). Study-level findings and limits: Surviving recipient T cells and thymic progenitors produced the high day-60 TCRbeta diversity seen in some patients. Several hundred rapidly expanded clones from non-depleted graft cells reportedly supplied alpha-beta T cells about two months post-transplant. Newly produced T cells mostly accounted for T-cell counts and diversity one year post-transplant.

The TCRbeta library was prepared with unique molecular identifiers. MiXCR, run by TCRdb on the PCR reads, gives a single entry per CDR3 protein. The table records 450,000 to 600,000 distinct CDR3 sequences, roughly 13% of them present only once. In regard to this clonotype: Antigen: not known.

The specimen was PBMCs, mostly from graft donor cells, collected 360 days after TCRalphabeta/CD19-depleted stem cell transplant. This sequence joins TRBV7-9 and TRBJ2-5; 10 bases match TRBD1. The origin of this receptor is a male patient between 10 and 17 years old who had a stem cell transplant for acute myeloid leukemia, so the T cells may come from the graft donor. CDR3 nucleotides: TGTGCCAGCAGTCCGGACCGGGGACAGGGGTACCAAGAGACCCAGTACTTC. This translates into CASSPDRGQGYQETQYF.